A single sample gave rise to the 13 T cell receptor beta chains below, sequenced in a study of blood T cell repertoires in COVID-19. TCRdb keeps only in-frame clones here, not all; method: immunoSEQ multiplex PCR. The sample gives more than 200,000 clones, 84% of which show up once; 1.5% to 2% is in the top ten. Material: PBMCs or T cells enriched from blood (not recorded which). These receptors were collected from a man in his sixties who had recovered from COVID-19.

This clone appeared a single time. This sequence joins TRBV24-1 and TRBJ2-3; 7 bases are shared with TRBD2. Trimming took 4 bases from V and 5 from J; bases not matched to a gene: 5. CDR3 length: 14 amino acids. Germline V gene sequence: CDR1 KGHDR, CDR2 SFDVKD. The CDR3 reads CATSDPTGGDTQYF. The DNA for the CDR3 is TGTGCCACCAGTGACCCGACGGGGGGAGATACGCAGTATTTT.

The table lists this clone with a count of one. The CDR3 region is CASRPGTGSYEQYF. The CDR3 DNA sequence: TGTGCCAGCAGGCCCGGGACAGGGTCCTACGAGCAGTACTTC. The chain joins TRBV25-1 to TRBJ2-7, with 9 bases lining up with TRBD1. CDR1 and CDR2 (germline): MGHDK, SYGVNS. Trimming removed 6 bases from V and 1 base from J; junction bases left unmatched: 4. This CDR3 has 14 amino acids.

The V gene is TRBV27, the J gene TRBJ1-1, with 8 bases fitting TRBD1. The junction had 10 bases not matched to a gene; V was cut back by 6 bases and J by 1 base. The CDR3 extends over 16 amino acids. Germline V gene lookup returns CDR1 MNHEY and CDR2 SMNVEV (reference sequence). The CDR3 nucleotides are TGTGCCAGCAGACTGACAGGGACAGGACAGAACACTGAAGCTTTCTTT. Protein sequence: CASRLTGTGQNTEAFF.

The chain carries TRBV10-1 and TRBJ1-1; 8 bases are shared with TRBD1. The V and J ends lost 10 bases and 2 bases, in that order; junction bases with no gene match: 6. Germline V gene lookup returns CDR1 WNHNN and CDR2 SYGVQD (reference sequence). This CDR3 comprises 13 residues. CDR3 sequence: CATTDRANTEAFF. The DNA of the CDR3 is TGCGCCACTACGGACAGGGCCAACACTGAAGCTTTCTTT.

This clone was seen just once. This rearrangement joins TRBV27 to TRBJ2-3; 7 nucleotides agree with TRBD1. Per the germline V gene, CDR1 is MNHEY and CDR2 is SMNVEV (reference sequence). This CDR3 contains 15 residues. The V and J ends lost 5 bases and 0 bases, in that order; junction bases with no gene match: 5. CDR3 nucleotide sequence: TGTGCCAGCAGTCAGACAGGGCCTAGCACAGATACGCAGTATTTT. This sequence encodes CASSQTGPSTDTQYF.

The V call is TRBV7-8, the J call TRBJ1-2; D gene unclear. Germline V CDR1 and CDR2: SGHVS, FQNEAQ. V was cut by 6 bases and J by 8 bases, with 16 bases left in between. The CDR3 length is 13 residues. The CDR3 sequence: CASRSPGRGGYTF. DNA for the CDR3: TGTGCCAGCAGGTCTCCGGGCCGAGGGGGCTACACCTTC. The variable domain in full, completed from reference TRBV7-8 and TRBJ1-2, reads GAGVSQSPRYKVAKRGQDVALRCDPISGHVSLFWYQQALGQGPEFLTYFQNEAQLDKSGLPSDRFFAERPEGSVSTLKIQRTQQEDSAVYLCASRSPGRGGYTFGSGTRLTVV.

This chain uses TRBV19 with TRBJ2-6; D possibly corresponds to TRBD2 (6 bases). CDR1 is LNHDA, CDR2 SQIVND, per germline (reference sequence). The V and J ends lost 3 bases and 2 bases respectively, with 8 bases between them. This CDR3 has 15 residues. CDR3: CASSMTGAGANVLTF. The CDR3 DNA is TGTGCCAGTAGTATGACGGGGGCTGGGGCCAACGTCCTGACTTTC.

Here the CDR3 DNA reads TGTGCCAGCAGTGAATTGTCAGGGGCTGGGGATACGCAGTATTTT. Its translation is CASSELSGAGDTQYF. The chain employs TRBV25-1 and TRBJ2-3; weak D call: TRBD1 (6 bases). Trimming shortened V by 1 base and J by 6 bases, and 14 bases separated the two germline ends. CDR1 and CDR2 (germline): MGHDK, SYGVNS. This CDR3 contains 15 residues.

CDR3 sequence reads: CASSLGQPLLQDQPQHF. The CDR3 DNA reads as TGTGCCAGTAGTCTGGGACAGCCCCTCCTTCAGGATCAGCCCCAGCATTTT. The chain employs TRBV19 and TRBJ1-5, with 7 bases fitting TRBD1. Germline-derived CDR1 and CDR2 are LNHDA and SQIVND (reference sequence). The CDR3 length is 17 residues. Trimming at V came to 5 bases and at J to 5 bases, leaving 15 bases not matched to a gene. The full variable domain, in which reference TRBV19 and TRBJ1-5 provide the parts outside the CDR3, is DGGITQSPKYLFRKEGQNVTLSCEQNLNHDAMYWYRQDPGQGLRLIYYSQIVNDFQKGDIAEGYSVSREKKESFPLTVTSAQKNPTAFYLCASSLGQPLLQDQPQHFGDGTRLSIL.

The J gene is TRBJ2-7, the V gene TRBV6-5; 7 bases match TRBD1. V lost 7 bases, J lost 6 bases, and 9 bases stayed unmatched. CDR1 is MNHEY, CDR2 SVGAGI, per germline. The CDR3 totals 13 residues. The CDR3 is CASNWDSLSEQYF. As DNA, the CDR3 is TGTGCCAGCAACTGGGACAGCCTTTCCGAGCAGTACTTC.

V gene TRBV5-1 combines with J gene TRBJ1-1; perhaps TRBD1 as D (5 bases). The CDR3 has 14 amino acids. V lost 2 bases and J 1 base, leaving 9 bases between the germline ends. The germline gives CDR1 SGHRS, CDR2 YFSETQ. This CDR3 reads CASSFGQGNTEAFF. DNA of the CDR3: TGCGCCAGCAGCTTCGGTCAGGGGAACACTGAAGCTTTCTTT.

V and J are TRBV18 and TRBJ2-2; 8 bases are a match to TRBD1. The CDR3 has 15 amino acids. Per germline, CDR1 KGHSH and CDR2 LQKENI. J gave up 6 bases and V 2 bases, and 5 bases lay outside the gene matches. As DNA, the CDR3 is TGTGCCAGCTCACCAAGACAGGGGATATCCGGGGAGCTGTTTTTT. Protein product: CASSPRQGISGELFF. Variable domain in full (rest from reference TRBV18 and TRBJ2-2): NAGVMQNPRHLVRRRGQEARLRCSPMKGHSHVYWYRQLPEEGLKFMVYLQKENIIDESGMPKERFSAEFPKEGPSILRIQQVVRGDSAAYFCASSPRQGISGELFFGEGSRLTVL.

The gene calls are TRBV5-6 and TRBJ2-1; TRBD1 might be the D (5 bases). The CDR3 sequence is 15 residues long. The germline gives CDR1 SGHDT, CDR2 YYEEEE. Trimming stripped 0 bases from V and 6 bases from J, with 13 bases between. In DNA, the CDR3 is TGTGCCAGCAGCTTGGCAGGGCAGGGTTTCAATGAGCAGTTCTTC. This translates into CASSLAGQGFNEQFF.